This T cell receptor beta chain was captured in a study of cytomegalovirus exposure and HLA in healthy donors. The wider study: Early released data comprised approximately 85 million unique TCRs from HLA-typed donors.

This CDR3 contains 15 residues. Trimming stripped 0 bases from V and 2 bases from J, with 7 bases between. Per the germline V gene, CDR1 is MGHRA and CDR2 is YSYEKL. Whole-study findings and limits: Later analysis associated a missense DCLRE1C variant with TCR beta V- and J-gene trimming.

The PCR ran on 60 Vbeta and 13 Jbeta primers. Original analysis: Later work found tens of millions of unique TCR beta chains, with 10 million to 14 million shared. TCRdb's table, derived via immunoSEQ multiplex PCR, lists solely in-frame clones and lacks some. That table furnishes V, J and clone size, whereas the DNA furnished D and trimming. The repertoire consists of roughly 120,000 clones, with 70% to 85% occurring once and the leading ten covering 5% to 8%. Regarding this clone: What it binds is not known.

The chain employs TRBV4-1 and TRBJ1-4, with TRBD1 as a possible D gene (5 bases). This TCR was sampled from a man under 40 in good health and CMV-seropositive. The sequenced sample was PBMCs. The CDR3 DNA reads as TGCGCCAGCAGCCAAGACCCAGGGACTAATGAAAAACTGTTTTTT. Protein sequence: CASSQDPGTNEKLFF.